This T cell receptor beta chain was sequenced for a study of blood T cell repertoires in COVID-19. Produced via immunoSEQ multiplex PCR; TCRdb's table is partial and in-frame only. Among 60,000 to 85,000 clones listed, 75% to 90% were seen once. Regarding this clone: The junction departs from germline at one end; a sequencing error may be responsible.

The sequence was collected from a human donor in a cohort sampled during active COVID-19. The sample comprised peripheral blood.

CDR3: CASSRGGAQEAQYF. In nucleotides, the CDR3 is TGTGCCAGCAGCCGCGGGGGGGCCCAAGAGGCCCAGTACTTC. This chain joins TRBV7-2 and TRBJ2-5, with TRBD2 matching over 9 bases. The CDR3 has 14 residues. Germline-derived CDR1 and CDR2 are SGHTA and FQGNSA.